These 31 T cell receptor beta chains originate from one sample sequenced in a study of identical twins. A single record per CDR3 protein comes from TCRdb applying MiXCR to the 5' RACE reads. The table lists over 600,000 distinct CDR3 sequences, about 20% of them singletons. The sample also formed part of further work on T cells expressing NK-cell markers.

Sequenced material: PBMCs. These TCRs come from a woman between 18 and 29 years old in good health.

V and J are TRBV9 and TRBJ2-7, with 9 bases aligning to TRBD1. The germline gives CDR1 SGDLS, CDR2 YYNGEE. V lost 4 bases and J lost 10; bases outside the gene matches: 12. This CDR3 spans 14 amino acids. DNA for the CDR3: TGTGCCAGCAGCCCGTGGACAGGGGCGATCTTTCAGTACTTC. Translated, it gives CASSPWTGAIFQYF.

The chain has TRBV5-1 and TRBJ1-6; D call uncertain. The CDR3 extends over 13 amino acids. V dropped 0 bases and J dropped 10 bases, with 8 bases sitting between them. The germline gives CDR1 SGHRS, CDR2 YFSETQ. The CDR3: CASSLEEGSPLHF. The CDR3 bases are TGCGCCAGCAGCTTGGAGGAGGGCTCACCCCTCCACTTT.

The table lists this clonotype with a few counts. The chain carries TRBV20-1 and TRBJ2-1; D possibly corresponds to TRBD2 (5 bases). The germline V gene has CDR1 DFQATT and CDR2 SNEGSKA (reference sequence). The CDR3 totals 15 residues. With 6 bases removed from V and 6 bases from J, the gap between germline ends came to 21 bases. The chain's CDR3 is CSAPPGFSGRNEQFF. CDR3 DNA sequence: TGCAGTGCACCCCCCGGTTTCAGCGGTCGCAATGAGCAGTTCTTC.

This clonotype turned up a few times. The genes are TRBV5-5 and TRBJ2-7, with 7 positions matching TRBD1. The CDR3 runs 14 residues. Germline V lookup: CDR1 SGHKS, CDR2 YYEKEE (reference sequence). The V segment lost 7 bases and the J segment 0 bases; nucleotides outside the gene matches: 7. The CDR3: CASQDRLHSYEQYF. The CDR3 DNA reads TGTGCCAGCCAGGACAGGTTGCACTCCTACGAGCAGTACTTC.

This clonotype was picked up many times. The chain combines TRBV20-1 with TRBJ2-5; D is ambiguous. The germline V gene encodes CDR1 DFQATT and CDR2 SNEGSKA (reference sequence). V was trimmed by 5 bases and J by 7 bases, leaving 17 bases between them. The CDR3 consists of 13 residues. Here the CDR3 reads CSAPSDLGATQYF. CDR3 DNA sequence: TGCAGTGCTCCGAGTGATTTGGGCGCGACCCAGTACTTC.

CDR3 sequence: CASSYSSTGRAFF. DNA for the CDR3: TGTGCCAGCAGTTACTCCAGCACAGGGCGCGCTTTCTTT. The V call is TRBV6-5, the J call TRBJ1-1; a weak D match, TRBD1 (6 bases). This CDR3 is 13 amino acids long. V dropped 0 bases and J dropped 11 bases, with 13 bases sitting between them. From germline, CDR1 is MNHEY and CDR2 SVGAGI.

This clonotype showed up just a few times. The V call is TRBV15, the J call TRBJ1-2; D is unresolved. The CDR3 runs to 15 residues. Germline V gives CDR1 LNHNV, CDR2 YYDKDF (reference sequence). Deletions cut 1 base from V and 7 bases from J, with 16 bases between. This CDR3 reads CATSRVIGGRVGYTF. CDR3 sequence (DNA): TGTGCCACCAGCAGAGTGATAGGAGGACGGGTTGGCTACACCTTC.

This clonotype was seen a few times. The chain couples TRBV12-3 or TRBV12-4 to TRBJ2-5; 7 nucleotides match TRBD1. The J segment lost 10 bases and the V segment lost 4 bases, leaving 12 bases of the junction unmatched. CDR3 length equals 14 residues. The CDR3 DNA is TGTGCCAGCAGTTCGGACAGGTTTGGTGGGGTCCAGTACTTC. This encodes CASSSDRFGGVQYF.

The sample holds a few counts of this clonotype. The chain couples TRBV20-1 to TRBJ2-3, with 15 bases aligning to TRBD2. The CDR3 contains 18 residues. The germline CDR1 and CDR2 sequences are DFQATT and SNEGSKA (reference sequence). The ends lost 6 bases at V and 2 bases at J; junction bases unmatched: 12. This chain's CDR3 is CSAPGLAGGVAYTDTQYF. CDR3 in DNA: TGCAGTGCGCCGGGACTAGCGGGAGGAGTTGCGTACACAGATACGCAGTATTTT.

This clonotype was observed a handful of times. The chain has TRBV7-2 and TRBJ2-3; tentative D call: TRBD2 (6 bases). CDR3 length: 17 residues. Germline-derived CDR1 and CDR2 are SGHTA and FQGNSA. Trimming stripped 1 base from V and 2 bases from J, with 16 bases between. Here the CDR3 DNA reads TGTGCCAGCAGCTTAGGGCGGGGACTGTCGCTCACAGATACGCAGTATTTT. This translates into CASSLGRGLSLTDTQYF. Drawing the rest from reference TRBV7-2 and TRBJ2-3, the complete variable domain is GAGVSQSPSNKVTEKGKDVELRCDPISGHTALYWYRQSLGQGLEFLIYFQGNSAPDKSGLPSDRFSAERTGGSVSTLTIQRTQQEDSAVYLCASSLGRGLSLTDTQYFGPGTRLTVL.

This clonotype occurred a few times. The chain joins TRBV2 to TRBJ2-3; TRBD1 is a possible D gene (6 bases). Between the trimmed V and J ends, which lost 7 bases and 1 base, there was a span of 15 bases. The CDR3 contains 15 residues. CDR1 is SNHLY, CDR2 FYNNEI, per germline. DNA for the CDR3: TGTGCCAGCACCGCACAAACAGGGCGCACAGATACGCAGTATTTT. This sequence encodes CASTAQTGRTDTQYF.

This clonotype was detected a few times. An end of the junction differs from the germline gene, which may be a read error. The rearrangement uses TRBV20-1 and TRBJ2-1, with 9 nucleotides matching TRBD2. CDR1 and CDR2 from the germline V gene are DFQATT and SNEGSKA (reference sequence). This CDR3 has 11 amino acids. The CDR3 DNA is TGCAGTGCTAGAGGCGGGAGGGCCGGAGGCTTC. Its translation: CSARGGRAGGF.

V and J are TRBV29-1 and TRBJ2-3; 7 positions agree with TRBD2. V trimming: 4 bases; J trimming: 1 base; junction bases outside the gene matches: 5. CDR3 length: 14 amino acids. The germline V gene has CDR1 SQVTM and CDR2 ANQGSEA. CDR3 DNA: TGCAGCGTTGGGTCTGCGGGGGGCACAGATACGCAGTATTTT. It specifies CSVGSAGGTDTQYF.

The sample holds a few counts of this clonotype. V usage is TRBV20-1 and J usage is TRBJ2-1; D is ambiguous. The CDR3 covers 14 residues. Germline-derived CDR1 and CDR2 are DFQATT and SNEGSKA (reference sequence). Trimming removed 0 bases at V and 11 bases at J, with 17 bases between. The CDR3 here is CSARESVSDQQQFF. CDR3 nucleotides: TGCAGTGCTAGAGAATCGGTCTCCGACCAGCAGCAGTTCTTC.

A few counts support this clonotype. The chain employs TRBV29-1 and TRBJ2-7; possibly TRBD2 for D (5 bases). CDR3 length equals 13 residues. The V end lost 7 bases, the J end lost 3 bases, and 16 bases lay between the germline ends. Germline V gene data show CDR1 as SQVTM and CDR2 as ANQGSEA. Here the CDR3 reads CSALDRGSYEQYF. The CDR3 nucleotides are TGCAGCGCGTTAGACCGTGGGAGCTACGAGCAGTACTTC.

The CDR3: CASMRSGNTEAFF. The CDR3 DNA reads TGTGCCAGCATGAGGTCTGGGAACACTGAAGCTTTCTTT. The chain has TRBV6-1 and TRBJ1-1; no clear D gene. There are 13 residues in the CDR3. Germline CDR1 MNHNS, CDR2 SASEGT. With 7 bases removed from V and 1 base from J, the gap between germline ends came to 10 bases.

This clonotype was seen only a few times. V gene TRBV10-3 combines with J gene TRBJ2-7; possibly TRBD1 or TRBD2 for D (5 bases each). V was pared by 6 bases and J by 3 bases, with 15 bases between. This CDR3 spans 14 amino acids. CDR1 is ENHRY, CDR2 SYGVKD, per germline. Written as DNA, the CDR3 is TGTGCCATCAGGGACCGGGACCCGGGCTACGAGCAGTACTTC. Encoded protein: CAIRDRDPGYEQYF.

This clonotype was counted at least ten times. CDR3 DNA: TGTGCCAGCAGCTTCGGGTTTAACTATGGCTACACCTTC. It translates to CASSFGFNYGYTF. The chain carries TRBV7-2 and TRBJ1-2; D is unclear. The CDR3 is 13 residues long. V gave up 3 bases and J gave up 1 base, with 6 bases separating them. Germline CDR1 SGHTA, CDR2 FQGNSA.

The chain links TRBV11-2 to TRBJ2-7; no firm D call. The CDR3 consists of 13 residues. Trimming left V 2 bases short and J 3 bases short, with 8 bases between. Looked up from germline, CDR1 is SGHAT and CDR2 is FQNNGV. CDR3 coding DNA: TGTGCCAGCAGCTTATTGATTTTCTACGAGCAGTACTTC. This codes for CASSLLIFYEQYF.

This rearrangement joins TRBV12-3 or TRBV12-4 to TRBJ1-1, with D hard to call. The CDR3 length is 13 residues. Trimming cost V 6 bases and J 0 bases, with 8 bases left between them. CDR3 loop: CASRGDMNTEAFF. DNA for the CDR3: TGTGCCAGCAGGGGAGATATGAACACTGAAGCTTTCTTT.

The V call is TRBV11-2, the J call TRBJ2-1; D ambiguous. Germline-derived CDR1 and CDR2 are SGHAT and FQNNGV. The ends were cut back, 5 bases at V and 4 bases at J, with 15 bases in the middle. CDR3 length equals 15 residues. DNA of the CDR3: TGTGCCAGCAGCACCGCTGCCGGCACGTACAATGAGCAGTTCTTC. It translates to CASSTAAGTYNEQFF. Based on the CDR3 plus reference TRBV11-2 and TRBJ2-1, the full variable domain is EAGVAQSPRYKIIEKRQSVAFWCNPISGHATLYWYQQILGQGPKLLIQFQNNGVVDDSQLPKDRFSAERLKGVDSTLKIQPAKLEDSAVYLCASSTAAGTYNEQFFGPGTRLTVL.

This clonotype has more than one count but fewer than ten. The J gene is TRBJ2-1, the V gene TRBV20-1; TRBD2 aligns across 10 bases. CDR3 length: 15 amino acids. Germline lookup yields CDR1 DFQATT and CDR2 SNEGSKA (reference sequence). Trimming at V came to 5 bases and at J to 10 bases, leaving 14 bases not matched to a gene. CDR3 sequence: CSAVLLAGLQWEQFF. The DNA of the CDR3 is TGCAGTGCTGTACTACTAGCGGGATTGCAATGGGAGCAGTTCTTC.

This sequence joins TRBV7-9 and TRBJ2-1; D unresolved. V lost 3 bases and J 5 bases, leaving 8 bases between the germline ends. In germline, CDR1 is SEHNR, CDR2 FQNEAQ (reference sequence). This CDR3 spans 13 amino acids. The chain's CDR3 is CASSFTRDNEQFF. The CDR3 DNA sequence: TGTGCCAGCAGCTTTACGCGCGACAATGAGCAGTTCTTC.

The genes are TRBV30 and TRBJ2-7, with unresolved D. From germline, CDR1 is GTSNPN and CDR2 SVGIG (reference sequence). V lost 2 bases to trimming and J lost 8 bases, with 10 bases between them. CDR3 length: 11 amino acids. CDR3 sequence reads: CAWSSSPKQYF. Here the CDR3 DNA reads TGTGCCTGGAGTTCGAGCCCAAAGCAGTACTTC.

The CDR3 nucleotides are TGTGCCACCAGCAGACAGGACAGGGTATCAGATACGCAGTATTTT. Translating gives CATSRQDRVSDTQYF. V is TRBV15 and J is TRBJ2-3, with 8 bases identical to TRBD1. CDR3 size: 15 residues. With V trimmed by 2 bases and J by 4 bases, 5 bases remained unmatched. The V gene's germline CDR1 is LNHNV and CDR2 YYDKDF (reference sequence).

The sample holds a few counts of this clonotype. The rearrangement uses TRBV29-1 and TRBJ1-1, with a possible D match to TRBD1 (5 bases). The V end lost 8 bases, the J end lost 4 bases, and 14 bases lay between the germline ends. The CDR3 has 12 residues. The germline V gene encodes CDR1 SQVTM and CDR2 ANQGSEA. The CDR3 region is CSFTGGGTEAFF. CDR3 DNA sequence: TGCAGCTTTACTGGGGGTGGCACTGAAGCTTTCTTT.

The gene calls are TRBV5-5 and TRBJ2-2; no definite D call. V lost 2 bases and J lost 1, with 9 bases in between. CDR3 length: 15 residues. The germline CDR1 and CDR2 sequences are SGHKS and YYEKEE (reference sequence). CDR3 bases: TGTGCCAGCAGCTTTTTACTCGAGAACACCGGGGAGCTGTTTTTT. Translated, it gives CASSFLLENTGELFF.

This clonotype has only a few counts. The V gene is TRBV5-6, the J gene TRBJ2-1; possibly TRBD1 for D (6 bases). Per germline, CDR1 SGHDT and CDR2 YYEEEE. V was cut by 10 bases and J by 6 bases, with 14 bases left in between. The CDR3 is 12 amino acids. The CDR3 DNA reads TGTGCCGTTAGTGGACAGCTCAATGAGCAGTTCTTC. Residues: CAVSGQLNEQFF.

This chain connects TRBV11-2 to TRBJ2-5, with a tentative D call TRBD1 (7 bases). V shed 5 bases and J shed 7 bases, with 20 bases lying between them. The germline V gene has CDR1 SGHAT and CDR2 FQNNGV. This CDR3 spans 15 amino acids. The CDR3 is CASSGGTAYRGTQYF. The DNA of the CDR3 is TGTGCCAGCAGCGGGGGGACAGCATACCGTGGGACCCAGTACTTC. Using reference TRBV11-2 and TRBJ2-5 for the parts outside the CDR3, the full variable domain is EAGVAQSPRYKIIEKRQSVAFWCNPISGHATLYWYQQILGQGPKLLIQFQNNGVVDDSQLPKDRFSAERLKGVDSTLKIQPAKLEDSAVYLCASSGGTAYRGTQYFGPGTRLLVL.

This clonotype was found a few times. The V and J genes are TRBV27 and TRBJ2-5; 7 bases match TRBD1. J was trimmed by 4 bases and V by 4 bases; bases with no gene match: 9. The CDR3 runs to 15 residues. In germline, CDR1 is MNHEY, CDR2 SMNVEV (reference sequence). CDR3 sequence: CASSSYRGSRETQYF. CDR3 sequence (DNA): TGTGCCAGCAGTTCATACAGGGGATCGCGAGAGACCCAGTACTTC.

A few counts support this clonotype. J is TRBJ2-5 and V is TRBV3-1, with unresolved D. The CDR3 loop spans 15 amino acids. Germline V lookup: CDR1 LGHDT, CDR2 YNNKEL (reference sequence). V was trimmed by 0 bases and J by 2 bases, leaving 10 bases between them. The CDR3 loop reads CASSQDSALQETQYF. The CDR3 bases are TGTGCCAGCAGCCAAGATTCGGCGCTTCAAGAGACCCAGTACTTC.